This TCR beta chain was recorded in a study of T-cell memory formation after mild COVID-19. This clonotype was seen only a few times. TCRdb analysed the 5' RACE reads with MiXCR anew, one entry per CDR3 protein. The profile shows tens of thousands of distinct CDR3 sequences, 15% to 20% of them singletons. This CDR3 has 13 amino acids. Per germline, CDR1 SQVTM and CDR2 ANQGSEA. The V call is TRBV29-1, the J call TRBJ2-7; TRBD1 matches at 12 bases. The receptor was isolated from an adult woman who had mild COVID-19 (a few samples of this study predate the infection). Cell type and time point are not known. The sequencing sample was made of PBMCs or a T cell subset sorted from them (not recorded which). CDR3 coding DNA: TGCAGTGGCCTGGGGACAGGGGGCGTCGAGCAGTACTTC. It encodes CSGLGTGGVEQYF.